This entry concerns a single T cell receptor beta chain. The germline gives CDR1 GTSNPN, CDR2 SVGIG (reference sequence). The CDR3 runs 13 residues. A second PCR of about 7 to 12 cycles used a sample-barcoded 5' primer and a J-beta primer mix. TCRdb analysed the 5' RACE reads with MiXCR anew, one entry per CDR3 protein. The sample yields about 1.6 million distinct CDR3 sequences, roughly 32% seen once. Donors ranged from about 6 to 95 years old and were healthy Caucasians in Russia. The data belong to a study of blood T cells in healthy people across ages. The V gene is TRBV30, the J gene TRBJ2-4; D might be TRBD2 (5 bases). TRBJ2-7 matches the DNA end more closely, so the J call is doubtful. Sequenced input: blood. This TCR was recovered from a young woman in good health. The DNA for the CDR3 is TGTGCCTGGACCACTCCGGGAACATCCGAGCAGTACTTC. Protein sequence: CAWTTPGTSEQYF.